This T cell receptor (beta chain) was recorded in a study of spatial heterogeneity in lung cancer. The sample's time point: sample taken at primary tumor resection. Whole RNA obtained from tumor, nontumor lung or frozen PBMC underwent sequencing without sorting. TCRdb independently ran MiXCR on the 5' RACE reads; one entry per CDR3 protein. The table has 60,000 to 80,000 distinct CDR3 sequences, more than 10% seen once. V lost 3 bases, J lost 0 bases, and 7 bases lay in between. The CDR3 runs 13 residues. CDR1 DFQATT and CDR2 SNEGSKA come from the germline V gene (reference sequence). V usage is TRBV20-1 and J usage is TRBJ2-3; maybe TRBD2 (5 bases). This receptor was taken from a male donor with early-stage non-small cell lung cancer. The input for sequencing was PBMCs, taken at surgery. CDR3 amino acids: CSASERSTDTQYF. DNA for the CDR3: TGCAGTGCTAGCGAGCGGAGCACAGATACGCAGTATTTT.